This entry features one T cell receptor (beta chain) sequence. Its antigen remains unknown. The CDR3 is 15 amino acids. The V and J ends lost 2 bases and 1 base respectively, with 8 bases between them. CDR1 KGHDR and CDR2 SFDVKD come from the germline V gene. Using its own MiXCR run on the RACE reads, TCRdb lists one record per CDR3 protein. The data show about 200,000 distinct CDR3 sequences, about 25% seen once. The data were taken from a study of human T cells and chemical hapten exposure. Overall study results and limits: Controls formed significantly fewer large CDR3 similarity clusters than expanded TCRs did.

Time point indicated: patch test 3, about 24 weeks after DPC sensitization. This sample's treatment: therapeutic diphenylcyclopropenone sensitization with weekly scalp DPC. Blood draws came first, before each patch test. Each donor was an alopecia patient between 18 and 70 years of age who qualified for DPC. The chain has TRBV24-1 and TRBJ1-3, with no clear D. The specimen comprised whole blood, sampled in connection with sensitization to the hapten diphenylcyclopropenone (DPC). The source is a middle-aged woman with alopecia areata. Some clones in this sample may be carry-over from other donors' samples. In DNA, the CDR3 is TGTGCCACCAGTGATTCCGGACGGTCTGGAAACACCATATATTTT. Protein product: CATSDSGRSGNTIYF.